The TCR beta chain under discussion was sequenced for a study of cytomegalovirus exposure and HLA in healthy donors (dated by TCRdb to about 2017). Describing the broader study: According to an earlier analysis of several hundred of the donors, 150 million to 200 million T cells yielded 117 million unique TCR beta sequences and about 280 Gb of sequence data. Roughly 5 DR-DQ haplotypes were handled as single units for association and clustering, since linkage in the cohort was strong. The study aimed to test whether cataloging public T cell receptors could reveal signatures of past pathogen exposure. Alongside the repertoire data, information on donor age, sex, ethnicity and CMV serostatus was compiled. The study used immunosequencing to profile the T cell repertoires of several hundred subjects and linked those repertoires to cytomegalovirus serostatus. To predict cytomegalovirus infection status, the study combined high-throughput TCR immunosequencing, statistical association of individual TCRs with disease status, and machine learning. Among some 410 genotyped donors of the cohort, an average of roughly 240,000 unique TCR beta nucleotide sequences were sequenced per donor, roughly a sixth of them non-productive. Typing coverage varied by locus: roughly 620-630 donors for A, B, C, DRB1 and DQB1; approximately 520 for DQA1; some 610 for DPA1; around 490 for DPB1. A separate validation cohort of more than 100 different subjects was used in addition to the roughly 720-subject first cohort. In a later analysis, previously published TCR beta repertoires from more than 500 donors were re-analyzed and high-resolution HLA genotyping was added so that TCR occurrence patterns could be studied. Among the roughly 400 genotyped donors, under 90% belonged to the genetic ancestry cluster associated with self-reported Caucasian donors. Every repertoire in the discovery cohort had been generated on one and the same sequencing platform. Rather than using new phenotypic data, the later analysis identified candidate immune exposures from TCR beta sequences and from how often those sequences occurred across donors. HLA typing included class I and class II loci at four-digit resolution. Roughly 300 gigabases of sequencing data and tens of millions of unique TCR sequences were included in an early release covering 500 to 750 HLA-typed donors. Genome-wide SNP genotypes for about three fifths of the 666 donors were used in a later genetic analysis, which treated that subset as a discovery cohort. In an earlier analysis of around 540 of the donors, high-throughput TCR beta sequencing was used to judge whether each TCR beta V gene segment behaved as functional or pseudogenic.

Overall study results and their limits: CMV serostatus was the only immune exposure information available for the cohort. A later analysis associated roughly 17,000 TCR beta sequences with specific HLA alleles at a false discovery rate of 0.05. According to a later analysis, TCR association rates differed among HLA loci, with DRB1 alleles showing the most associated TCRs and HLA-C alleles showing the fewest. A later genetic analysis reported fewer N-insertions in productive TCRs among donors in an Asian-associated ancestry cluster than the approximately 700-donor mean. V-gene and J-gene trimming of TCR beta chains was associated with a missense DCLRE1C variant in a later genetic analysis, and the association was replicated in an independent cohort. The sequencing pipeline was judged likely to have produced a cluster of highly shared sequence variants as a technical artifact. The authors suggested that the approach could potentially be extended to other disease states and immunological phenotypes. Roughly uniform sequencing depth across donors was assumed in presence/absence analyses, although this assumption may not hold. Broadly in line with IMGT annotations, most TCR beta V segments showed up in productive rearrangements about 87% or about 30% of the time in an earlier analysis of about 500 of the donors. Because the 87-base-pair reads could not distinguish some IMGT-functional V segments, including TRBV6-2 and TRBV6-3, those segments were excluded. Linkage disequilibrium might explain the correlated functional status among segregating V segments, but an unknown experimental factor could not be ruled out. Strong co-occurrence of HLA alleles, especially DR and DQ, made assigning TCR associations to individual alleles difficult. The cohort was sequenced for TCR beta chains only, and without alpha or paired-chain data the features that could be detected were limited. Compared with equally common non-associated chains, HLA-associated TCR beta chains in a later analysis were more clonally expanded and had lower generation probabilities. Because some donors lacked HLA typing at each locus, the association tests relied only on the typed subset. Fewer than 20 rarely observed V segments, including chromosome 9 orphons, were excluded from the earlier analysis of several hundred of the donors because counts were too low. In the study, some 180 TCR beta chains were listed as associated with cytomegalovirus. Three of the identified cytomegalovirus-associated TCR beta chains were confirmed in vitro to be specific for cytomegalovirus antigens. Most TCR sequences were seen in very few donors, while some public TCRs were found in many individuals. Several of the top co-occurrence clusters appeared to be linked to parvovirus B19, influenza, CMV and Epstein-Barr virus, according to a later analysis. A further reported finding was that TCR beta sequences accurately predicted the HLA-A and HLA-B alleles for most subjects in the first cohort. In a later analysis, most CMV-associated TCR beta chains were found to appear HLA-restricted, with HLA associations seemingly driven largely by CMV exposure. In both the original and validation cohorts, the classifier was reported to diagnose cytomegalovirus status with high specificity and sensitivity.

In total, approximately 690 healthy bone marrow donors made up the cohort. Cohort members were all nominally healthy when sampled, although unrecorded immune exposures were likely present. The donor tested CMV seropositive and was one of the 289 seropositive cohort members. Each donor provided a peripheral blood sample, and peripheral blood mononuclear cells were used for TCR beta sequencing. Genomic DNA extraction from the blood cell samples was performed with the Qiagen DNeasy Blood Extraction Kit. Libraries were built with the immunoSEQ multiplex PCR assay. For the multiplex PCR, a mixture combining 60 forward primers for TCR Vbeta segments and 13 reverse primers for TCR Jbeta segments was used. A multiplex PCR assay on genomic DNA amplified the CDR3 region of rearranged TCR beta genes. The amplified TCR beta libraries were sequenced on the Illumina HiSeq System as 87-base-pair reads. In the authors' own workflow: In a later analysis, approximately 74 million unique TCR beta chains were counted across the roughly 610 repertoires, and around 11 million of these chains were shared by at least two donors. Raw reads were error-corrected and collapsed into unique sequences with a nearest-neighbor algorithm that merged closely related sequences to remove PCR and sequencing errors. Alignment of CDR3 sequences to IMGT reference sequences was used to assign V, D and J gene segments. Each retained sequence needed at least a six-nucleotide match to both a V gene segment and a J gene segment. Rearrangements were called productive when the CDR3 lacked stop codons and stayed in frame with V and J; all others were non-productive. CDR3 was defined by IMGT convention, running from the second conserved V-encoded cysteine to the conserved J-encoded phenylalanine. Sequences without an unambiguous match to a single V gene segment were excluded from the earlier analysis of 450 to 650 of the donors. An earlier analysis of approximately 590 of the donors classified V segments as functional when productive rearrangements were above 56.7% and as segregating when the standard deviation between donors was above 5%. A statistical classification framework was developed to diagnose cytomegalovirus status using the catalog of TCR beta chain sequences. In a later analysis, TCR nucleotide sequences were compared against IMGT/GENE-DB human TR gene sequences so that V and J genes could be assigned. In a later analysis, CDR3 sequences and most-parsimonious VDJ recombination scenarios were assigned using the TCRdist pipeline. A later analysis defined each TCR beta chain by its CDR3 amino acid sequence plus V-gene family, and excluded reads lacking a unique V-gene family. As a way to deal with suspected cross-contamination and a sequencing artifact, a later analysis dropped hundreds of nucleotide sequences that were highly shared and had low generation probability. A later analysis calculated a clonal expansion index for each public chain from normalized within-repertoire ranks of inferred template counts. A later analysis computed generation probabilities with a VDJ recombination model fitted to out-of-frame rearrangements, and checked the results against IGoR. Hypergeometric tests were used in a later analysis to score TCR-TCR, TCR-HLA and TCR-CMV co-occurrence, with a repertoire-size bias correction applied to the TCR pairs. False discovery rates were estimated in a later analysis by permuting HLA or CMV assignments 20 times. A later analysis grouped co-occurring TCRs with DBSCAN, adding TCRdist sequence similarity when clustering within HLA-allele-positive subsets. Repertoires with fewer than 30,000 or more than 120,000 public chains, plus five repertoires with anomalous nucleotide sharing, were excluded from co-occurrence clustering. TCRdb retrieved this table from immuneACCESS and kept in-frame rearrangements only. Not all clones are present; in checked studies, unresolved V genes account for under half, and no reason is known for the remainder. V and J calls and clone size follow that table, whereas D and trimming were derived from the DNA. For this sample there are 85,000 to 100,000 clones; about 84% appear just once. Together, the top ten hold about 1.2% of the sample.

A note on this clone: Its binding antigen is unknown. No base qualities exist here, and no much larger clone lies one base off it.

The CDR3 measures 11 amino acids from cysteine to phenylalanine. Solely the CDR3 DNA is kept, with 33 bases framed from the first base. At the junction V is shortened by 7 bases and J by 8 bases, with 11 bases in between. CDR1 and CDR2 (SEHNR, FQNEAQ) derive from the germline V gene (reference sequence). Sequencing was done on a sample of PBMCs. The source is a girl aged 2-10 years in good health and CMV-seropositive. The V and J genes are TRBV7-9 and TRBJ1-1, with the D gene not confidently named. The bases read TGTGCCAGCACCACGAACAAGGAAGCTTTCTTT. Translated, this gives CASTTNKEAFF.